The entry that follows covers one T cell receptor (beta chain) sequence. The antigen is not known. The data originate from a study of cytomegalovirus exposure and HLA in healthy donors. Findings and caveats of the study: Among immune exposure information, only CMV serostatus was available. Common viral pathogens seemed to be connected with several of the most significant clusters, according to a later analysis. Specificity for CMV antigens was confirmed in vitro for a few of the CMV-associated chains. Researchers reported in a later analysis that a missense DCLRE1C variant was tied to TCR beta V- and J-gene trimming.

Trimming took off 6 bases at V and 0 bases at J, with 8 bases between the two ends. CDR3 length equals 13 residues. CDR1 and CDR2 (germline): MNHEY, SMNVEV (reference sequence). Researchers ran the PCR with 60 Vbeta and 13 Jbeta primers. Repertoires were generated with immunoSEQ multiplex PCR, while TCRdb's copy carries only in-frame clones and drops some. The sample has 95,000 to 150,000 clones, over 8.5% seen once; the top ten hold 5% to 6.5%. This chain joins TRBV27 and TRBJ1-1; D might be TRBD1 (5 bases). The sample was PBMCs. The receptor comes from a woman in her forties in good health and CMV-seropositive. The DNA for the CDR3 is TGTGCCAGCAGGGACACAATGAACACTGAAGCTTTCTTT. Translation: CASRDTMNTEAFF.